The entry below describes one T cell receptor (beta chain). In the original analysis: Amplification from reference gene primers served as the basis for estimated nucleated cell counts. Here immunoSEQ multiplex PCR was the method, and the copy in TCRdb shows in-frame clones only, minus some. V and J calls plus clone size are reproduced from that table; the DNA served to infer D and trimming. The sample consists of around 450,000 clones, around 88% of them appearing once. This sample stems from a study of blood T cell repertoires in COVID-19. Study summary: Sites across the United States, Italy and Spain contributed samples from acute and convalescent COVID-19. Nucleic acid was either cDNA or gDNA, and it came from T cells, B-cell-depleted T cells, or PBMCs.

The V and J ends lost 3 bases and 9 bases respectively, with 9 bases between them. There are 10 residues in the CDR3. CDR1 and CDR2 from the germline V gene are DFQATT and SNEGSKA (reference sequence). The rearrangement joins TRBV20-1 to TRBJ2-7, with D unresolved. Sequencing input: peripheral blood. The clonotype was recovered from a woman aged 25 to 45 with acute or convalescent COVID-19. The CDR3 here is CSARSAWQYF. The CDR3 region has the DNA TGCAGTGCTAGGTCCGCGTGGCAGTACTTC.